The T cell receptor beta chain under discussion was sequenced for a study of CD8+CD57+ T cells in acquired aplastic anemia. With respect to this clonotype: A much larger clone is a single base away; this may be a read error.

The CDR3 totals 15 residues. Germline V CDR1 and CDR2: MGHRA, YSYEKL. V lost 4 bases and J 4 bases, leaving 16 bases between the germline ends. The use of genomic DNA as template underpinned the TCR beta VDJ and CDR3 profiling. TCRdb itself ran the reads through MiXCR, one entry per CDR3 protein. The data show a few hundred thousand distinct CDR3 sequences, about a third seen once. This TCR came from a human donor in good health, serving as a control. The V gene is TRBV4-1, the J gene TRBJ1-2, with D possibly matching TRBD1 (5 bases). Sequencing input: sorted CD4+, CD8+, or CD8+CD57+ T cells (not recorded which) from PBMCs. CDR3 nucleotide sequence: TGCGCCAGCAGCCCAGGGTGGGCGTTGGGCTATGGCTACACCTTC. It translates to CASSPGWALGYGYTF.